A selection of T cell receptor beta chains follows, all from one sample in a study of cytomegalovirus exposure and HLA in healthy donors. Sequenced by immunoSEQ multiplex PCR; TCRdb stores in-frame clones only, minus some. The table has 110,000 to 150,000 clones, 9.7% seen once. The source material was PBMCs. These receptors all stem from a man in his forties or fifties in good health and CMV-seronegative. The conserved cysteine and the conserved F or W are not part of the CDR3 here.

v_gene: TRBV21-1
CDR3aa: ASSRARDRESQETQY

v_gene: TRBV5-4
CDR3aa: ASSLGGTGGSQPQH

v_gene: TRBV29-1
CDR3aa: SVGETGGVPNEQF

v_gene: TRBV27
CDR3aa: ASRSTGRETQY

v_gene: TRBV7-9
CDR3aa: ASRAVREDEKLF

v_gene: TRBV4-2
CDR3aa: ASSQTGAINIQY

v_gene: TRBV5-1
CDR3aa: ASSLTGPRGETQY

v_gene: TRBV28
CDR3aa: ASSLSGVQAF

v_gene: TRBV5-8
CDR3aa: ASSPRLEWAGELF

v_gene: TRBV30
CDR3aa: AWRKTGGGGNQPQH

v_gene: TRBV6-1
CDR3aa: ASNEDRGRNTQY

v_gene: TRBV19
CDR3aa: ASTLEGASGANVLT

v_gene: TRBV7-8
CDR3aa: ASSDGGYQPQH

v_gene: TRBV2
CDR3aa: ASSVGGGSGQPQH

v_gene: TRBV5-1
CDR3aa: ASSPGQGSSSYNEQF

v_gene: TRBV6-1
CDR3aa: ASSARTSGYNEQF

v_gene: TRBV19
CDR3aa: ASSVYRDTNYGYT

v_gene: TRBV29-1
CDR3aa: SVDPTGTTTDTQY

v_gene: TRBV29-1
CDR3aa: SVEGQGTYEQY

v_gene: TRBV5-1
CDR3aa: ASSQTGIEDF

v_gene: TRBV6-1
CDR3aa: ATSGQGQGYT

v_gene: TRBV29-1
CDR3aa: STYRGREQF

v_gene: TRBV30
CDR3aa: ACILGGANYGYT

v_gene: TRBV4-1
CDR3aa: ASSPEQREGTEAF

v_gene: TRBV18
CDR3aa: ASSLLTRGETQY

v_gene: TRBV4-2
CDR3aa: ASSQDWASGSGSYNEQF

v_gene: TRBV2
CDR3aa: ASSPQASNQPQH

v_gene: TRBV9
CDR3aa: ASSSNSGGPDTQY

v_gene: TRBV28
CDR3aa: ASAGAGTSGNEQF

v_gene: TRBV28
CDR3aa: ASSLGGGAYEQY

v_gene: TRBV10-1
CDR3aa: ASSRSGTTYEQY

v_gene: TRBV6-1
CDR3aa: ASTISGALTEF

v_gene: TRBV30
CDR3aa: AWKRVGLYANTGELF

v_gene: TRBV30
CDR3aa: AWSDPQVLYGYT

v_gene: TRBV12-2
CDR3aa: ASRLALPGGYEQY

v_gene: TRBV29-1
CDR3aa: SVLGTSGTYNEQF

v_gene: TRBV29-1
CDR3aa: SALGGDITEAF

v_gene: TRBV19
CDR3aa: ASSMSHGNTGELF

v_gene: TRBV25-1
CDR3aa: ASTTGTGVYEQY

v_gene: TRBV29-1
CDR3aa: SAQAGTENEKLF

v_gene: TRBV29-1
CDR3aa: SVEPASGGHDTQY

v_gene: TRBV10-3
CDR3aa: AISESRQAGSGELF